These 6 T cell receptor beta chains were sequenced from one sample in a study of T-cell memory formation after mild COVID-19. TCRdb itself ran the 5' RACE reads through MiXCR, one entry per CDR3 protein. Here the sample spans about 200,000 distinct CDR3 sequences, just over 9.5% being singletons. The sequencing sample was made of PBMCs or a T cell subset sorted from them (not recorded which). These receptors originate from a man between 18 and 29 years old who had mild COVID-19 (a few samples of this study predate the infection). Cell type and time point are not known.

This clonotype was observed a handful of times. V gene TRBV7-3 combines with J gene TRBJ2-3, with 8 nucleotides matching TRBD2. Per germline, CDR1 SGHTA and CDR2 FQGTGA. V shed 1 base and J 2 bases; nucleotides not matched to a gene: 5. The CDR3 loop spans 16 amino acids. The CDR3 spells CASSLIAGGLTDTQYF. The DNA of the CDR3 is TGTGCCAGCAGCTTAATTGCGGGGGGCCTCACAGATACGCAGTATTTT.

The chain links TRBV15 to TRBJ1-5; D not certain. The CDR3 is 16 residues long. Germline values: CDR1 LNHNV, CDR2 YYDKDF (reference sequence). The germline V and J ends were trimmed by 3 bases and 5 bases, with 17 bases remaining between them. This CDR3 is CATSSGLWQIYQPQHF. The CDR3 nucleotides read TGTGCCACCAGCAGTGGCCTCTGGCAGATCTATCAGCCCCAGCATTTT.

This clonotype turned up a few times. The chain uses TRBV11-2 and TRBJ2-4; 7 bases are shared with TRBD1. J gave up 7 bases and V 5 bases, and 2 bases lay outside the gene matches. Germline CDR1 is SGHAT and CDR2 is FQNNGV. The CDR3 is 12 residues long. The CDR3 nucleotides are TGTGCCAGCAGCACGGACAGGAACATTCAGTACTTC. Translated: CASSTDRNIQYF.

This clonotype was seen repeatedly, ten times or more. The chain recombines TRBV2 with TRBJ2-7; 7 nucleotides match TRBD1. Per germline, CDR1 SNHLY and CDR2 FYNNEI. V lost 5 bases, J lost 4 bases, and 2 bases stayed unmatched. CDR3 length: 12 residues. The DNA for the CDR3 is TGTGCCAGCAGTAAGACAGGGTACGAGCAGTACTTC. Translated, it gives CASSKTGYEQYF.

This clonotype was detected only a few times. This chain connects TRBV9 to TRBJ2-5; D possibly matches TRBD1 or TRBD2 (6 bases each). The CDR3 extends over 14 amino acids. Looked up from germline, CDR1 is SGDLS and CDR2 is YYNGEE. V lost 0 bases and J lost 5, with 11 bases in between. The CDR3 DNA sequence: TGTGCCAGCAGCGTAGGGGGGGCTTACGAGACCCAGTACTTC. Protein sequence: CASSVGGAYETQYF.

This clonotype appeared many times. The chain carries TRBV24-1 and TRBJ2-1, with D tentatively TRBD1 (5 bases). Germline V gives CDR1 KGHDR, CDR2 SFDVKD. Trimming stripped 0 bases from V and 11 bases from J, with 10 bases between. The CDR3 loop spans 13 amino acids. The CDR3 DNA follows: TGTGCCACCAGTGATTTGCCAGGGCTGCAGCAGTTCTTC. It yields the protein CATSDLPGLQQFF.